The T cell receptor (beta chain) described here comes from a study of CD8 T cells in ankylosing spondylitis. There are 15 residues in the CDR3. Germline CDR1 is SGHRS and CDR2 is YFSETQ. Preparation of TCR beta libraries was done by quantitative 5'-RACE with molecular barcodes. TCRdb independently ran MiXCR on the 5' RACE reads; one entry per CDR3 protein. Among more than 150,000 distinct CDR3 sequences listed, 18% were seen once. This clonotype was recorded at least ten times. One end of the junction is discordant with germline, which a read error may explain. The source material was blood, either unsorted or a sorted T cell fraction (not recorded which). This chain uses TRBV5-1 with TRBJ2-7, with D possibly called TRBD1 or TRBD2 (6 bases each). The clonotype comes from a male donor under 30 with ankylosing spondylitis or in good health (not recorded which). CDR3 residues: CASSLAGKTGANPTF. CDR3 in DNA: TGCGCCAGCAGCTTGGCTGGAAAGACGGGGGCAAATCCGACCTTC.